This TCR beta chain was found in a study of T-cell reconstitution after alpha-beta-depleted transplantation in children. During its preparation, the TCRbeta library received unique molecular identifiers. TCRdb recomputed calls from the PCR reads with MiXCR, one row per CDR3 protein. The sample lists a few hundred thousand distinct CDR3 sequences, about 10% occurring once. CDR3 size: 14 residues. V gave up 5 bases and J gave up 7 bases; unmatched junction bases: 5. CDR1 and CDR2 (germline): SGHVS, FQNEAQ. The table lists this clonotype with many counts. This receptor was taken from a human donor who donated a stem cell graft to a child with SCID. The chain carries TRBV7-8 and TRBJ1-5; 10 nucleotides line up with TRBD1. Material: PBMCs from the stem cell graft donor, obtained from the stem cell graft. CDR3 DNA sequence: TGTGCCAGCAGCCCTGGGACAGGGGCCCAGCCCCAGCATTTT. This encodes CASSPGTGAQPQHF.